This TCR beta chain was identified during a study of Ad26.COV2.S vaccination and SARS-CoV-2 variants. Study summary: The authors gave Ad26.COV2.S intramuscularly, either once or twice 56 days apart. Regarding the study as a whole: Estimates derived from TCR breadth and depth analyses may have underestimated total T cell responses. Vaccinated and placebo-treated recipients had similar non-spike TCR breadth.

Treatment of the sample: about 20 received Ad26.COV2.S at low or high dose, single or two shots; five or six received placebo; per-sample allocation not given. Samples analyzed were those drawn on day 63 after the first vaccine or placebo injection. The shot given was an Ad26 vector that makes Wuhan-strain SARS-CoV-2 spike. Trimming at V came to 4 bases and at J to 2 bases, leaving 5 bases not matched to a gene. The CDR3 has 15 amino acids. Germline V CDR1 and CDR2: SGHNT, YYREEE (reference sequence). Method: immunoSEQ multiplex PCR; TCRdb's copy keeps in-frame clones and lacks some. The data show around 370,000 clones, about 85% seen once. Regarding this clone: What it recognizes is unknown.

The chain is built from TRBV5-4 and TRBJ1-2; 10 bases are shared with TRBD1. The sequenced sample was peripheral blood, obtained in a trial of Ad26.COV2.S vaccine versus placebo. This TCR was recovered from a person between 18 and 65 years old who received the Ad26.COV2.S COVID-19 vaccine or a placebo. The CDR3 bases are TGTGCCAGCAGCCCCGACAGGGGGCTAAACTATGGCTACACCTTC. Encoded protein: CASSPDRGLNYGYTF.